The present entry profiles one T cell receptor beta chain with its context. Clones were read by immunoSEQ multiplex PCR, and TCRdb kept only the in-frame ones, dropping some. The sample includes 89,000 or so clones, about 85% of them seen just once. CDR3 length: 14 amino acids. V lost 4 bases, J lost 3 bases, and 6 bases stayed unmatched. Germline values: CDR1 LGHDT, CDR2 YNNKEL (reference sequence). The data are from a study of blood T cell repertoires in COVID-19. This sequence was found in a human donor in a cohort sampled during active COVID-19. Sequencing was done on a sample of peripheral blood. This chain joins TRBV3-1 (or the pseudogene TRBV3-2) and TRBJ2-7; 7 bases map to TRBD2. This CDR3 is CASSRGGVVYEQYF. CDR3 nucleotides: TGTGCCAGCAGCCGGGGGGGTGTGGTCTACGAGCAGTACTTC.